The 24 T cell receptor beta chains below were found in one sample sequenced in a study of cytomegalovirus exposure and HLA in healthy donors. The PCR made use of 60 Vbeta and 13 Jbeta primers. Using immunoSEQ multiplex PCR, the repertoire was profiled, and TCRdb retains in-frame clones only, with some absent. Its table records about 76,000 clones. Sequenced material: PBMCs. These receptors were taken from a woman in her 40s in good health and CMV-seropositive.

This rearrangement joins TRBV7-3 to TRBJ1-5, with TRBD1 matching over 9 bases. With V trimmed by 0 bases and J by 9 bases, 15 bases remained unmatched. The CDR3 runs to 18 residues. The V gene's germline CDR1 is SGHTA and CDR2 FQGTGA. CDR3 coding DNA: TGTGCCAGCAGCTTAACACCGGGACAGGGACCGGTCGTACGGCCCCAGCATTTT. Translated: CASSLTPGQGPVVRPQHF.

This chain uses TRBV6-5 with TRBJ2-7, with D tentatively TRBD2 (6 bases). This CDR3 spans 15 amino acids. Trimming pared 0 bases from V and 0 bases from J, leaving 9 bases between. Germline V gene data show CDR1 as MNHEY and CDR2 as SVGAGI. CDR3 residues: CASSYSEGSSYEQYF. In DNA, the CDR3 is TGTGCCAGCAGTTACTCGGAGGGCAGCTCCTACGAGCAGTACTTC.

This chain connects TRBV19 to TRBJ1-5; the D gene is possibly TRBD1 (5 bases). CDR3 size: 12 residues. V was pared by 7 bases and J by 6 bases, with 10 bases between. The germline V gene encodes CDR1 LNHDA and CDR2 SQIVND (reference sequence). Here the CDR3 reads CASKLGGQPQHF. The CDR3 DNA is TGTGCCAGTAAGTTGGGGGGTCAGCCCCAGCATTTT. Full variable domain (outside the CDR3, taken from reference TRBV19 and TRBJ1-5): DGGITQSPKYLFRKEGQNVTLSCEQNLNHDAMYWYRQDPGQGLRLIYYSQIVNDFQKGDIAEGYSVSREKKESFPLTVTSAQKNPTAFYLCASKLGGQPQHFGDGTRLSIL.

The rearrangement joins TRBV4-2 to TRBJ2-1, with 7 bases matching TRBD2. Trimming at V came to 2 bases and at J to 8 bases, leaving 12 bases not matched to a gene. Germline V gene sequence: CDR1 LGHNA, CDR2 YNFKEQ. The CDR3 runs to 16 residues. The CDR3 DNA is TGTGCCAGCAGCCAAAAGGGGACTCCCCGGGGGGATGAGCAGTTCTTC. Amino acids: CASSQKGTPRGDEQFF.

The chain couples TRBV6-5 to TRBJ2-7; D may be TRBD1 (5 bases). Germline-derived CDR1 and CDR2 are MNHEY and SVGAGI. This CDR3 comprises 14 residues. V lost 6 bases and J lost 2, with 14 bases in between. The DNA for the CDR3 is TGTGCCAGCAGCCGGATGGGGCTGACCTACGAGCAGTACTTC. Translating it yields CASSRMGLTYEQYF.

V is TRBV7-3 and J is TRBJ2-1; D not resolved. Trimming removed 2 bases from V and 0 bases from J, with 11 bases in between. CDR1 SGHTA and CDR2 FQGTGA come from the germline V gene. The CDR3 loop spans 16 amino acids. CDR3 sequence reads: CASSLYQLSSYNEQFF. CDR3 bases: TGTGCCAGCAGCTTATATCAACTGAGCTCCTACAATGAGCAGTTCTTC.

J is TRBJ1-3 and V is TRBV7-9; tentative D call: TRBD1 (5 bases). The CDR3 is made up of 15 amino acids. CDR1 and CDR2 from the germline V gene are SEHNR and FQNEAQ (reference sequence). The germline V and J ends were trimmed by 3 bases and 8 bases, with 17 bases remaining between them. CDR3 in amino acids: CASSFWGTNEDTIYF. CDR3 sequence (DNA): TGTGCCAGCAGCTTTTGGGGCACGAATGAAGACACCATATATTTT.

For the CDR3, the DNA is TGTGCCAGCAGCCGTTCGGACAAGGGCGCTGAAAAACTGTTTTTT. Translation gives CASSRSDKGAEKLFF. This chain uses TRBV14 with TRBJ1-4; tentative D call: TRBD1 (5 bases). The germline gives CDR1 SGHDN, CDR2 FVKESK. V gave up 4 bases and J gave up 7 bases, with 16 bases separating them. The CDR3 extends over 15 amino acids.

V gene TRBV5-8 combines with J gene TRBJ2-5; TRBD2 aligns across 9 bases. Germline CDR1 reads SGHTS; CDR2 reads YDEGEE. The CDR3 is 15 residues long. V trimming: 5 bases; J trimming: 1 base; junction bases outside the gene matches: 6. CDR3 nucleotides: TGTGCCAGCAGGCGTGGCGGGAGGGCCCAAGAGACCCAGTACTTC. This codes for CASRRGGRAQETQYF. Supplemented by reference TRBV5-8 and TRBJ2-5, the full variable domain reads EAGVTQSPTHLIKTRGQQATLRCSPISGHTSVYWYQQALGLGLQFLLWYDEGEERNRGNFPPRFSGRQFPNYSSELNVNALELEDSALYLCASRRGGRAQETQYFGPGTRLLVL.

V and J are TRBV19 and TRBJ2-1; 9 bases align to TRBD1. The CDR3 has 15 residues. The germline V gene has CDR1 LNHDA and CDR2 SQIVND (reference sequence). Trimming at V came to 3 bases and at J to 8 bases, leaving 8 bases not matched to a gene. CDR3 in amino acids: CASSMKGTGTDEQFF. The CDR3 DNA sequence: TGTGCCAGTAGTATGAAGGGGACAGGGACAGATGAGCAGTTCTTC.

This chain joins TRBV5-4 and TRBJ2-5; TRBD2 matches 9 bases. This CDR3 is 16 amino acids long. Germline V gene sequence: CDR1 SGHNT, CDR2 YYREEE (reference sequence). V lost 0 bases, J lost 1 base, and 4 bases stayed unmatched. CDR3 in amino acids: CASSLETSGSQETQYF. CDR3 nucleotide sequence: TGTGCCAGCAGCTTGGAGACTAGCGGCTCCCAAGAGACCCAGTACTTC.

CDR3 nucleotide sequence: TGTGCCAGTGGCGGGACAGGCAATCAGCCCCAGCATTTT. Translated, it gives CASGGTGNQPQHF. This chain uses TRBV2 with TRBJ1-5, with 7 bases fitting TRBD1. CDR3 size: 13 residues. CDR1 is SNHLY and CDR2 is FYNNEI in the germline V gene. Trimming at V came to 9 bases and at J to 2 bases, leaving 4 bases not matched to a gene.

The DNA for the CDR3 is TGCGCCAGCAGCTTGGGGGACAGGGGACGCCCCTACGAGCAGTACTTC. Its protein product is CASSLGDRGRPYEQYF. The J gene is TRBJ2-7, the V gene TRBV5-1; 10 nucleotides line up with TRBD1. The CDR3 runs 16 residues. Germline V lookup: CDR1 SGHRS, CDR2 YFSETQ. V lost 0 bases, J lost 2 bases, and 5 bases stayed unmatched.

The genes are TRBV4-2 and TRBJ2-4; 7 bases agree with TRBD1. The CDR3 runs 17 residues. The germline gives CDR1 LGHNA, CDR2 YNFKEQ. The J segment lost 8 bases and the V segment lost 3 bases, leaving 16 bases of the junction unmatched. The CDR3 sequence is CASSHSPGRTDRDIQYF. DNA of the CDR3: TGTGCCAGCAGCCACTCCCCGGGCCGTACAGACAGGGACATTCAGTACTTC.

The chain joins TRBV6-1 to TRBJ1-3; D is ambiguous. Germline V gene data show CDR1 as MNHNS and CDR2 as SASEGT. The CDR3 is 15 residues long. Trimming cost V 1 base and J 1 base, with 8 bases left between them. The CDR3 nucleotides read TGTGCCAGCAGTGAAGGGCCGGAGTCTGGAAACACCATATATTTT. It is translated as CASSEGPESGNTIYF.

This rearrangement joins TRBV18 to TRBJ2-1; 12 bases map to TRBD2. The CDR3 loop spans 16 amino acids. In germline, CDR1 is KGHSH, CDR2 LQKENI. V shed 5 bases, J shed 1 base, and the junction held 3 bases outside the gene matches. CDR3 coding DNA: TGTGCCAGCTCAATTACTAGCGGGGGGTCCTACAATGAGCAGTTCTTC. This codes for CASSITSGGSYNEQFF. Together with reference TRBV18 and TRBJ2-1, the CDR3 gives the full variable domain: NAGVMQNPRHLVRRRGQEARLRCSPMKGHSHVYWYRQLPEEGLKFMVYLQKENIIDESGMPKERFSAEFPKEGPSILRIQQVVRGDSAAYFCASSITSGGSYNEQFFGPGTRLTVL.

The chain recombines TRBV5-6 with TRBJ2-4, with TRBD2 matching over 12 bases. This CDR3 spans 17 amino acids. Germline V gives CDR1 SGHDT, CDR2 YYEEEE. V shed 0 bases, J shed 3 bases, and the junction held 4 bases outside the gene matches. The CDR3 DNA reads as TGTGCCAGCAGCTTGGGACTAGCGGGGGTGGGCAAAAACATTCAGTACTTC. Residues: CASSLGLAGVGKNIQYF.

The V and J genes are TRBV4-2 and TRBJ1-1; D unresolved. Germline values: CDR1 LGHNA, CDR2 YNFKEQ. Trimming pared 1 base from V and 4 bases from J, leaving 16 bases between. CDR3 length: 16 residues. In DNA, the CDR3 is TGTGCCAGCAGCCAAGTCGTAATAGGACGGGGCACTGAAGCTTTCTTT. Protein sequence: CASSQVVIGRGTEAFF.

The V call is TRBV5-4, the J call TRBJ2-7; 10 bases are a match to TRBD1. Germline trimming cut 0 bases from V and 4 bases from J; bases unmatched to any gene: 1. Germline V gene lookup returns CDR1 SGHNT and CDR2 YYREEE (reference sequence). The CDR3 has 14 amino acids. CDR3 bases: TGTGCCAGCAGCTTGGTGGGACAGGGGTACGAGCAGTACTTC. Translation gives CASSLVGQGYEQYF.

This chain joins TRBV5-6 and TRBJ2-7, with TRBD1 identical over 7 bases. The CDR3 is 17 amino acids. J gave up 2 bases and V 1 base, and 12 bases lay outside the gene matches. CDR1 SGHDT and CDR2 YYEEEE come from the germline V gene. CDR3 protein: CASSLRGAGTEAYEQYF. The CDR3 DNA follows: TGTGCCAGCAGCTTGAGAGGGGCCGGGACAGAGGCCTACGAGCAGTACTTC. Variable domain in full (rest from reference TRBV5-6 and TRBJ2-7): DAGVTQSPTHLIKTRGQQVTLRCSPKSGHDTVSWYQQALGQGPQFIFQYYEEEERQRGNFPDRFSGHQFPNYSSELNVNALLLGDSALYLCASSLRGAGTEAYEQYFGPGTRLTVT.

The CDR3 DNA follows: TGTGCCAGCAGCGGGTTATCCAGGGTTGGCTATGGCTACACCTTC. Its protein product is CASSGLSRVGYGYTF. The chain couples TRBV5-5 to TRBJ1-2; TRBD1 is a possible D gene (5 bases). The germline CDR1 and CDR2 sequences are SGHKS and YYEKEE (reference sequence). The germline V and J ends were trimmed by 4 bases and 4 bases, with 17 bases remaining between them. This CDR3 is 15 amino acids long.

The V and J genes are TRBV5-6 and TRBJ2-4; 8 bases line up with TRBD1. CDR3 length: 17 amino acids. CDR1 is SGHDT and CDR2 is YYEEEE in the germline V gene. Losses at the gene ends were 3 bases for V and 1 base for J; bases not matched to a gene: 9. Here the CDR3 DNA reads TGTGCCAGCAGCTCTACAGGACAGGGCTTTGCCAAAAACATTCAGTACTTC. Protein: CASSSTGQGFAKNIQYF. Supplemented by reference TRBV5-6 and TRBJ2-4, the full variable domain reads DAGVTQSPTHLIKTRGQQVTLRCSPKSGHDTVSWYQQALGQGPQFIFQYYEEEERQRGNFPDRFSGHQFPNYSSELNVNALLLGDSALYLCASSSTGQGFAKNIQYFGAGTRLSVL.

The chain couples TRBV5-1 to TRBJ1-4, with D possibly matching TRBD1 (5 bases). V was shortened by 4 bases and J by 4 bases, with 11 bases between the two germline ends. The CDR3 extends over 14 amino acids. Germline V gives CDR1 SGHRS, CDR2 YFSETQ. The DNA for the CDR3 is TGCGCCAGCAGCCTCCAGGGCCATAATGAAAAACTGTTTTTT. Translating it yields CASSLQGHNEKLFF.

The CDR3 reads CASLRTGPNEKLFF. Here the CDR3 DNA reads TGTGCCAGTTTACGGACAGGCCCTAATGAAAAACTGTTTTTT. The chain recombines TRBV19 with TRBJ1-4; TRBD1 aligns across 7 bases. The trim removed 8 bases at V and 3 bases at J, leaving 6 bases unmatched. Per germline, CDR1 LNHDA and CDR2 SQIVND (reference sequence). The CDR3 runs 14 residues.